Below, 8 T cell receptor beta chains from the same sample are listed, as sequenced in a study of cytomegalovirus exposure and HLA in healthy donors. The data were produced by immunoSEQ multiplex PCR, yet TCRdb's version contains in-frame clones alone and is incomplete. The sample has approximately 54,000 clones, around nine tenths seen once. Sequencing used PBMCs. The source is a woman aged 18 to 35 in good health and CMV-seropositive.

The rearrangement uses TRBV7-9 and TRBJ2-5, with unresolved D. Germline assignment: CDR1 SEHNR and CDR2 FQNEAQ (reference sequence). The CDR3 consists of 14 residues. V gave up 4 bases and J gave up 2 bases, with 11 bases separating them. The CDR3 bases are TGTGCCAGCAGCTCCCCCCCCCTACAAGAGACCCAGTACTTC. Translating gives CASSSPPLQETQYF.

This chain connects TRBV7-2 to TRBJ2-3; 7 bases match TRBD1. This CDR3 comprises 16 residues. V gave up 3 bases and J gave up 3 bases; unmatched junction bases: 9. Germline V CDR1 and CDR2: SGHTA, FQGNSA. CDR3 protein: CASSFPGTDITDTQYF. The DNA for the CDR3 is TGTGCCAGCAGCTTCCCCGGGACAGATATTACAGATACGCAGTATTTT.

The chain uses TRBV19 and TRBJ1-5; D is undetermined. The germline V and J ends were trimmed by 2 bases and 0 bases, with 11 bases remaining between them. From germline, CDR1 is LNHDA and CDR2 SQIVND (reference sequence). CDR3 size: 16 residues. The chain's CDR3 is CASSIYEQHSNQPQHF. The CDR3, as DNA: TGTGCCAGTAGTATATACGAACAGCATAGCAATCAGCCCCAGCATTTT.

CDR3 sequence reads: CASSGGIGIYNTEAFF. Here the CDR3 DNA reads TGTGCCAGCAGCGGGGGGATCGGGATTTACAACACTGAAGCTTTCTTT. The V call is TRBV13, the J call TRBJ1-1, with D possibly matching TRBD1 (5 bases). V lost 5 bases to trimming and J lost 2 bases, with 18 bases between them. Germline CDR1 reads PRHDT; CDR2 reads FYEKMQ (reference sequence). The CDR3 loop spans 16 amino acids.

CDR3 residues: CASSYGAGFEQYF. The CDR3 region has the DNA TGTGCCAGCAGTTACGGGGCAGGGTTCGAGCAGTACTTC. The chain uses TRBV6-5 and TRBJ2-7; D is perhaps TRBD1 (5 bases). The V gene's germline CDR1 is MNHEY and CDR2 SVGAGI. V lost 2 bases, J lost 6 bases, and 11 bases lay in between. The CDR3 runs to 13 residues.

The rearrangement joins TRBV7-8 to TRBJ2-2; 9 bases map to TRBD1. This CDR3 is built from 16 residues. With V trimmed by 4 bases and J by 4 bases, 7 bases remained unmatched. The germline V gene has CDR1 SGHVS and CDR2 FQNEAQ. CDR3 protein: CASSSLQGASTGELFF. The CDR3 DNA reads TGTGCCAGCAGCTCGTTACAGGGGGCAAGCACCGGGGAGCTGTTTTTT.

The chain carries TRBV30 and TRBJ2-1; 10 bases match TRBD2. CDR1 and CDR2 (germline): GTSNPN, SVGIG (reference sequence). This CDR3 is 13 amino acids long. The V segment lost 4 bases and the J segment 7 bases; nucleotides outside the gene matches: 4. The CDR3 loop reads CAWNSGGGNEQFF. For the CDR3, the DNA is TGTGCCTGGAACAGCGGGGGGGGTAATGAGCAGTTCTTC.

The V call is TRBV19, the J call TRBJ2-1; TRBD1 might be the D (6 bases). CDR3 length equals 13 residues. V lost 5 bases and J lost 5, with 10 bases in between. The germline V gene has CDR1 LNHDA and CDR2 SQIVND (reference sequence). The chain's CDR3 is CASSWDKHNEQFF. In nucleotides, the CDR3 is TGTGCCAGTAGTTGGGACAAACACAATGAGCAGTTCTTC.